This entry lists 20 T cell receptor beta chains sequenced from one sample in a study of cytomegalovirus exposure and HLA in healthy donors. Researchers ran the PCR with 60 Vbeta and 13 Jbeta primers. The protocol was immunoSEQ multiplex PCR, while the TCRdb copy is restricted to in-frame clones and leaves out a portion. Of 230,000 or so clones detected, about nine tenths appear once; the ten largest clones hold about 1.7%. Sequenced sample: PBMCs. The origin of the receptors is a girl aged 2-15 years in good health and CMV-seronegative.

The CDR3 coding sequence is TGTGCCAGCAGCTTAATTGGCGGGGGAAACACCGGGGAGCTGTTTTTT. Protein product: CASSLIGGGNTGELFF. J is TRBJ2-2 and V is TRBV7-3; TRBD2 aligns across 7 bases. There are 16 residues in the CDR3. The junction had 4 bases not matched to a gene; V was cut back by 1 base and J by 2 bases. Germline CDR1 reads SGHTA; CDR2 reads FQGTGA.

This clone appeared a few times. The CDR3 spells CASSAHPGGAPTGGYEQYF. CDR3 DNA: TGCGCCAGCAGTGCGCACCCCGGCGGGGCTCCAACGGGCGGGTACGAGCAGTACTTC. The V and J genes are TRBV10-1 and TRBJ2-7; D is possibly TRBD2 (6 bases). Germline V gene lookup returns CDR1 WNHNN and CDR2 SYGVQD (reference sequence). Trimming removed 4 bases from V and 4 bases from J, with 29 bases in between. This CDR3 is 19 amino acids long.

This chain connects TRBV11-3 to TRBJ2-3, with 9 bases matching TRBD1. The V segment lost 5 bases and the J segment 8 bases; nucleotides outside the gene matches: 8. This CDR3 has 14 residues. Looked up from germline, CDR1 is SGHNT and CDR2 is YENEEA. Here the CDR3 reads CASSIQQGAGTQYF. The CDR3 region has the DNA TGTGCCAGCAGCATACAACAGGGGGCCGGTACGCAGTATTTT.

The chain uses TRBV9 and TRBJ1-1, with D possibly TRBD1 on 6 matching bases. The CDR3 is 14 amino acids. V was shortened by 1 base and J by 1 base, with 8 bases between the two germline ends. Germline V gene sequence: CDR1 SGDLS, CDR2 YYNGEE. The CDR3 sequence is CASSVYRENTEAFF. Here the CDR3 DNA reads TGTGCCAGCAGCGTATACAGGGAGAACACTGAAGCTTTCTTT. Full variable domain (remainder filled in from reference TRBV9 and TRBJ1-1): DSGVTQTPKHLITATGQRVTLRCSPRSGDLSVYWYQQSLDQGLQFLIQYYNGEERAKGNILERFSAQQFPDLHSELNLSSLELGDSALYFCASSVYRENTEAFFGQGTRLTVV.

CDR3 coding DNA: TGTGCCAGCAGCACCTTAGCGGGAGAGACAGATACGCAGTATTTT. Residues: CASSTLAGETDTQYF. J is TRBJ2-3 and V is TRBV6-5, with TRBD2 matching 9 bases. With 6 bases clipped from V and 3 bases from J, the junction kept 7 bases outside the gene matches. This CDR3 has 15 residues. Germline V gene sequence: CDR1 MNHEY, CDR2 SVGAGI.

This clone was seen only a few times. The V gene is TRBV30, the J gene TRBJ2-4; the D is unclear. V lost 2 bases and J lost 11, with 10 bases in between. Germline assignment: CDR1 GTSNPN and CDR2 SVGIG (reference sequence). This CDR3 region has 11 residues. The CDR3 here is CAWSNSGVQYF. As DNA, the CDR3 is TGTGCCTGGAGTAATTCGGGTGTTCAGTACTTC. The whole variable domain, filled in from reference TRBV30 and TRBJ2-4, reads SQTIHQWPATLVQPVGSPLSLECTVEGTSNPNLYWYRQAAGRGLQLLFYSVGIGQISSEVPQNLSASRPQDRQFILSSKKLLLSDSGFYLCAWSNSGVQYFGAGTRLSVL.

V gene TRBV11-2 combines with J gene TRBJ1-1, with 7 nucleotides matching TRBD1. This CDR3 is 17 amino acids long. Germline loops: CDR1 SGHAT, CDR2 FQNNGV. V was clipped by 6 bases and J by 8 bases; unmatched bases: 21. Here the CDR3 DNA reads TGTGCCAGCAGGTCAAAGTCCGGGACAGCGGAATTAGGAGAAGCTTTCTTT. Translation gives CASRSKSGTAELGEAFF.

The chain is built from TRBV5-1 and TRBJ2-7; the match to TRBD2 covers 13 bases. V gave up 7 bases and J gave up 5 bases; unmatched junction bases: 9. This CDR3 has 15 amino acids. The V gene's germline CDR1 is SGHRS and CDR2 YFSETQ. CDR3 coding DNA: TGCGCCAGCCTACCAGGGACTAGCGGGGCCCACGAGCAGTACTTC. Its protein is CASLPGTSGAHEQYF. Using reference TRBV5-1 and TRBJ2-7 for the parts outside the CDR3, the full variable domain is KAGVTQTPRYLIKTRGQQVTLSCSPISGHRSVSWYQQTPGQGLQFLFEYFSETQRNKGNFPGRFSGRQFSNSRSEMNVSTLELGDSALYLCASLPGTSGAHEQYFGPGTRLTVT.

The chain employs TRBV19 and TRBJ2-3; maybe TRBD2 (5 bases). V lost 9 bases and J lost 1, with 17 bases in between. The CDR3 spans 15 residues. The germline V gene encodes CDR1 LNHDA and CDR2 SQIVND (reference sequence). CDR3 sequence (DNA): TGTGCCAGCGGCAGAGGGAGCGGCCGCACAGATACGCAGTATTTT. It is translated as CASGRGSGRTDTQYF.

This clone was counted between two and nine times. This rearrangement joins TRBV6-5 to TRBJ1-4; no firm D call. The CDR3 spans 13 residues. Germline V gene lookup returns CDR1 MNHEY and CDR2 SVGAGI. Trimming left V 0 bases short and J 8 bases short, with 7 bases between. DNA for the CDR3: TGTGCCAGCAGTTACTCTGCTAGAGAAAAACTGTTTTTT. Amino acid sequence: CASSYSAREKLFF.

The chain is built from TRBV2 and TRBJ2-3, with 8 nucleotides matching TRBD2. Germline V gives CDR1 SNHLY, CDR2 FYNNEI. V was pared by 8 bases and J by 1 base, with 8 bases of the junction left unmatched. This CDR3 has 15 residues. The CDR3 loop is CASEIAGYRTDTQYF. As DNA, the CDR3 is TGTGCCAGCGAGATAGCGGGATATCGCACAGATACGCAGTATTTT.

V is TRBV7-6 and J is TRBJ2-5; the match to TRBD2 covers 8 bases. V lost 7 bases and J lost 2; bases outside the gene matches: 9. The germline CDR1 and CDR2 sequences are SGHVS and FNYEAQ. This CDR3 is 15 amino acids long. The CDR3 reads CASTDTAGAQETQYF. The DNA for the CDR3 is TGTGCCAGCACCGACACAGCGGGGGCACAAGAGACCCAGTACTTC.

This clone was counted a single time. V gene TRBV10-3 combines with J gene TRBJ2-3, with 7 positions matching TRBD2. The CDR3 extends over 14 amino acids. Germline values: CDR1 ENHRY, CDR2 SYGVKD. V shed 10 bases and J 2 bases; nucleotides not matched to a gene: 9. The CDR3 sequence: CATGTTPHTDTQYF. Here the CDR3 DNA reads TGTGCCACTGGGACTACGCCGCACACAGATACGCAGTATTTT.

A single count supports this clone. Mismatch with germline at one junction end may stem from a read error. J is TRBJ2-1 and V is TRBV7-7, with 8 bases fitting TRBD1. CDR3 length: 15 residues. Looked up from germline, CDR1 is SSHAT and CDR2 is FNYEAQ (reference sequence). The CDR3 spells CASSADRDPYNEQFF. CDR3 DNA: TGTGCTAGCAGCGCGGACAGGGACCCTTACAATGAGCAGTTCTTC.

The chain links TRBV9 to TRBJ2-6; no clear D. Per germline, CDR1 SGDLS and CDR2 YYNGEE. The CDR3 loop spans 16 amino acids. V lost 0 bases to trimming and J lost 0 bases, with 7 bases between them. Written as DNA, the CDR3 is TGTGCCAGCAGCGTAGCTGGCAACTCTGGGGCCAACGTCCTGACTTTC. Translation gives CASSVAGNSGANVLTF.

CDR3 sequence reads: CASSPDRSPRYGYTF. DNA of the CDR3: TGTGCCAGCAGCCCGGACAGGTCCCCTAGGTATGGCTACACCTTC. The chain carries TRBV5-5 and TRBJ1-2, with TRBD1 identical over 7 bases. V trimming: 4 bases; J trimming: 5 bases; junction bases outside the gene matches: 11. Germline V lookup: CDR1 SGHKS, CDR2 YYEKEE (reference sequence). CDR3 length: 15 residues.

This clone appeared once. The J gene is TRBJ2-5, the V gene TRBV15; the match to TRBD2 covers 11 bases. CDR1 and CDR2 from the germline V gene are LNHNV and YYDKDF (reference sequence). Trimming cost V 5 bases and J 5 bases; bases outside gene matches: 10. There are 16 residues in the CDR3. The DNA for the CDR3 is TGTGCCACCAGCGGATCCTGGACTAGCGGGTGGGAGACCCAGTACTTC. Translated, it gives CATSGSWTSGWETQYF.

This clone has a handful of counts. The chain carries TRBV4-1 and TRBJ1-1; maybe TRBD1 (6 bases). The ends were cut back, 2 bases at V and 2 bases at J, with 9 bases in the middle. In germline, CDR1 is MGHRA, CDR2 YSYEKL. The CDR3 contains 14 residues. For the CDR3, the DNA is TGCGCCAGCAGCCAATTGGACAGAAACACTGAAGCTTTCTTT. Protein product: CASSQLDRNTEAFF.

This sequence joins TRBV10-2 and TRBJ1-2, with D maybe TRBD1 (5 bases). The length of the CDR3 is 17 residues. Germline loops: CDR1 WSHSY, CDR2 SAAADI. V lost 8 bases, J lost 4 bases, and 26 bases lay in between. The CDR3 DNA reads TGCGCCAGCGGGGGAGGGTGGACGGCCCTCACAGGCTATGGCTACACCTTC. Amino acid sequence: CASGGGWTALTGYGYTF.

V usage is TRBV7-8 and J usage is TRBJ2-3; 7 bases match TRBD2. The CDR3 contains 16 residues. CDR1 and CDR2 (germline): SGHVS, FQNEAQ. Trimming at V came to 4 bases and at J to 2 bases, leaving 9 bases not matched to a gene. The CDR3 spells CASSWREWVSTDTQYF. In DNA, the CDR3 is TGTGCCAGCAGCTGGCGGGAGTGGGTGTCCACAGATACGCAGTATTTT.